The 16 T cell receptor beta chains given below trace back to one sample, sequenced in a study of early T cells in non-severe SARS-CoV-2 infection. TCRdb redid the calling of the 5' RACE reads with MiXCR, one entry per CDR3 protein. The data hold more than 20,000 distinct CDR3 sequences, with under 4.5% observed a single time. What was sequenced was whole blood. Source of these receptors: an adult who was a healthcare worker with PCR-confirmed SARS-CoV-2 infection or an uninfected control (not recorded which).

Many counts were recorded for this clonotype. The gene calls are TRBV18 and TRBJ2-1; TRBD1 might be the D (6 bases). Germline V gene lookup returns CDR1 KGHSH and CDR2 LQKENI. Trimming took off 2 bases at V and 8 bases at J, with 16 bases between the two ends. CDR3 length: 15 amino acids. CDR3 loop: CASSPNRANIHEQFF. The CDR3 DNA follows: TGTGCCAGCTCACCAAACAGGGCCAATATCCATGAGCAGTTCTTC.

Ten or more counts support this clonotype. The genes are TRBV7-2 and TRBJ2-5, with 7 bases matching TRBD2. The J segment lost 0 bases and the V segment lost 2 bases, leaving 3 bases of the junction unmatched. Germline CDR1 is SGHTA and CDR2 is FQGNSA. The CDR3 loop spans 15 amino acids. CDR3 nucleotides: TGTGCCAGCAGCTTACGCGGGGGTTACCAAGAGACCCAGTACTTC. This encodes CASSLRGGYQETQYF. Full variable domain (missing parts from reference TRBV7-2 and TRBJ2-5): GAGVSQSPSNKVTEKGKDVELRCDPISGHTALYWYRQSLGQGLEFLIYFQGNSAPDKSGLPSDRFSAERTGGSVSTLTIQRTQQEDSAVYLCASSLRGGYQETQYFGPGTRLLVL.

This chain uses TRBV30 with TRBJ2-7, with 9 nucleotides matching TRBD2. V shed 7 bases, J shed 2 bases, and the junction held 12 bases outside the gene matches. There are 15 residues in the CDR3. Per germline, CDR1 GTSNPN and CDR2 SVGIG (reference sequence). The CDR3 DNA is TGTGCCTCCTCCCGGCTAGCGGGGCCTACCTACGAGCAGTACTTC. Protein product: CASSRLAGPTYEQYF.

At least ten counts were recorded for this clonotype. At one boundary the junction diverges from the germline segment, which might be a read error. The chain is built from TRBV30 and TRBJ1-1; unclear D gene. CDR3 size: 13 residues. Per the germline V gene, CDR1 is GTSNPN and CDR2 is SVGIG (reference sequence). CDR3 sequence: CAWSPYPSPHPAF. The DNA for the CDR3 is TGTGCCTGGAGTCCCTACCCCAGCCCGCATCCCGCTTTT.

This clonotype was recorded at least ten times. CDR3 nucleotides: TGTGCCAGCAGTTACTCGCTTTCGGACACTGAAGCTTTCTTT. Translating gives CASSYSLSDTEAFF. The rearrangement uses TRBV6-5 and TRBJ1-1, with D hard to call. This CDR3 region has 14 residues. With 0 bases removed from V and 3 bases from J, the gap between germline ends came to 8 bases. The V gene's germline CDR1 is MNHEY and CDR2 SVGAGI.

This clonotype was recorded at least ten times. The V call is TRBV12-3 or TRBV12-4, the J call TRBJ2-7; no clear D. The CDR3 is 13 residues long. V shed 3 bases and J shed 6 bases, with 12 bases lying between them. DNA for the CDR3: TGTGCCAGCAGTTTGGGCGTGGGGTTCGAGCAGTACTTC. Amino acids: CASSLGVGFEQYF.

This clonotype was seen at least ten times. The chain links TRBV5-8 to TRBJ1-2, with D possibly matching TRBD1 (5 bases). Germline V CDR1 and CDR2: SGHTS, YDEGEE. The CDR3 consists of 13 residues. The V end lost 5 bases, the J end lost 5 bases, and 13 bases lay between the germline ends. The CDR3 bases are TGTGCCAGCAGGGCCGGGACGCAATATGGCTACACCTTC. Translation: CASRAGTQYGYTF.

The chain recombines TRBV7-2 with TRBJ2-3, with D perhaps TRBD1 or TRBD2 (5 bases each). Germline assignment: CDR1 SGHTA and CDR2 FQGNSA. The CDR3 totals 17 residues. Trimming stripped 1 base from V and 1 base from J, with 15 bases between. The CDR3, as DNA: TGTGCCAGCAGCTTAGATTTAGCGCAGGGCCGCACAGATACGCAGTATTTT. Protein: CASSLDLAQGRTDTQYF.

This clonotype was picked up many times. This CDR3 reads CSVTIGQGNQPQHF. CDR3 in DNA: TGCAGCGTCACGATCGGACAGGGGAATCAGCCCCAGCATTTT. The V gene is TRBV29-1, the J gene TRBJ1-5; 9 positions agree with TRBD1. The V and J ends lost 6 bases and 4 bases, in that order; junction bases with no gene match: 7. The CDR3 covers 14 residues. CDR1 is SQVTM and CDR2 is ANQGSEA in the germline V gene.

By share of the sample, this clonotype is medium-sized (0.01 to 0.1%). CDR3 amino acids: CASSPDLNTEAFF. The CDR3 nucleotides are TGTGCCAGCTCACCAGACTTGAACACTGAAGCTTTCTTT. The chain joins TRBV18 to TRBJ1-1; D ambiguous. This CDR3 has 13 residues. Germline-derived CDR1 and CDR2 are KGHSH and LQKENI. V was trimmed by 2 bases and J by 0 bases, leaving 4 bases between them.

The table lists this clonotype with a few counts. V usage is TRBV6-1 and J usage is TRBJ2-6; D may match TRBD1 or TRBD2 (5 bases each). Germline V CDR1 and CDR2: MNHNS, SASEGT. The length of the CDR3 is 16 residues. With 5 bases removed from V and 2 bases from J, the gap between germline ends came to 13 bases. CDR3 amino acids: CASSRLSGTGANVLTF. As DNA, the CDR3 is TGTGCCAGCAGTCGACTATCAGGGACTGGGGCCAACGTCCTGACTTTC.

The genes are TRBV12-3 or TRBV12-4 and TRBJ2-7; the D is unclear. The CDR3 is made up of 13 amino acids. The ends were cut back, 8 bases at V and 7 bases at J, with 18 bases in the middle. Here the CDR3 DNA reads TGTGCCAGCGGGCTAGTCAGGCTACGGGAGCAGTACTTC. The encoded protein is CASGLVRLREQYF.

Worth noting for this clonotype: A much more abundant neighbour one base away suggests this may be a read error. The J gene is TRBJ2-1, the V gene TRBV5-6; a possible D gene is TRBD2 (6 bases). The CDR3 contains 14 residues. Per the germline V gene, CDR1 is SGHDT and CDR2 is YYEEEE. The CDR3 sequence is CAGSGETRVNEQFF. The CDR3 region has the DNA TGTGCCGGCAGCGGAGAGACTAGGGTCAATGAGCAGTTCTTC.

This clonotype was seen at least ten times. The V gene is TRBV20-1, the J gene TRBJ2-7; tentatively, D is TRBD1 or TRBD2 (5 bases each). Trimming stripped 2 bases from V and 1 base from J, with 12 bases between. This CDR3 spans 14 amino acids. Germline CDR1 DFQATT, CDR2 SNEGSKA (reference sequence). The CDR3 here is CSARQSWGSYEQYF. CDR3 nucleotide sequence: TGCAGTGCTAGACAGAGTTGGGGGTCCTACGAGCAGTACTTC.

This clonotype has ten or more counts. V gene TRBV9 combines with J gene TRBJ2-3; 11 positions agree with TRBD1. CDR3 length equals 15 residues. CDR1 is SGDLS, CDR2 YYNGEE, per germline. V gave up 0 bases and J gave up 3 bases; unmatched junction bases: 0. The CDR3 sequence: CASSVGDRGTDTQYF. The DNA of the CDR3 is TGTGCCAGCAGCGTAGGGGACAGGGGGACAGATACGCAGTATTTT.

There are many counts of this clonotype. The chain couples TRBV7-9 to TRBJ2-3; no clear D. Trimming removed 7 bases at V and 2 bases at J, with 19 bases between. This CDR3 comprises 16 residues. Germline lookup yields CDR1 SEHNR and CDR2 FQNEAQ (reference sequence). The CDR3 loop reads CASIPYTSGYTDTQYF. The CDR3 DNA is TGTGCCAGCATCCCATACACGTCAGGCTACACAGATACGCAGTATTTT.